Below are 29 T cell receptor beta chains sequenced from a single sample in a study of molecular identifiers for immune sequencing clone quantification. Using its own MiXCR run on the PCR reads, TCRdb lists one record per CDR3 protein. The repertoire holds about 500,000 distinct CDR3 sequences, around a fifth seen once, with more than 0.8% in the top ten. Sequencing input: naive CD8+ T cells from blood, with Jurkat cell RNA spiked in. Subset meaning: FACS-sorted CD8+CD4-CCR7+CD45RA+ naive T cells. Receptors were obtained from a human donor in good health. Some libraries in this study had Jurkat cell RNA spiked in.

This clonotype has at least ten counts. V usage is TRBV20-1 and J usage is TRBJ1-1; 7 bases are a match to TRBD1. The germline V gene encodes CDR1 DFQATT and CDR2 SNEGSKA (reference sequence). V trimming: 6 bases; J trimming: 5 bases; junction bases outside the gene matches: 12. CDR3 length: 14 amino acids. CDR3 in amino acids: CSAPGQDLTTEAFF. Written as DNA, the CDR3 is TGCAGTGCACCTGGACAGGATTTAACAACTGAAGCTTTCTTT.

This clonotype was recorded at least ten times. The gene calls are TRBV6-2 or TRBV6-3 and TRBJ1-5; 10 positions agree with TRBD1. The V segment lost 0 bases and the J segment 7 bases; nucleotides outside the gene matches: 6. There are 16 residues in the CDR3. Germline CDR1 MNHEY, CDR2 SVGEGT. The CDR3 loop reads CASSYSPTGGWQPQHF. CDR3 DNA sequence: TGTGCCAGCAGTTACTCTCCGACAGGGGGCTGGCAGCCCCAGCATTTT.

The chain uses TRBV5-1 and TRBJ2-1, with TRBD2 matching over 12 bases. J gave up 4 bases and V 4 bases, and 3 bases lay outside the gene matches. The CDR3 covers 15 residues. CDR1 and CDR2 (germline): SGHRS, YFSETQ. CDR3 nucleotides: TGCGCCAGCAGCACCGGACTAGCGGGATACAATGAGCAGTTCTTC. This sequence encodes CASSTGLAGYNEQFF.

The gene calls are TRBV19 and TRBJ2-6; D is uncertain. Germline CDR1 reads LNHDA; CDR2 reads SQIVND (reference sequence). V dropped 4 bases and J dropped 1 base, with 11 bases sitting between them. The length of the CDR3 is 16 residues. CDR3 sequence (DNA): TGTGCCAGTAGTACCGGACCGATATCTGGGGCCAACGTCCTGACTTTC. Translating gives CASSTGPISGANVLTF.

The V gene is TRBV12-3 or TRBV12-4, the J gene TRBJ2-3; 8 bases match TRBD2. V lost 6 bases, J lost 4 bases, and 9 bases stayed unmatched. This CDR3 has 15 residues. As DNA, the CDR3 is TGTGCCAGCAGCCCCCCGGGGGGGGGTGCAGATACGCAGTATTTT. Its protein is CASSPPGGGADTQYF.

This clonotype has at least ten counts. The chain joins TRBV5-1 to TRBJ2-3; 8 bases agree with TRBD2. The CDR3 sequence is 16 residues long. V lost 4 bases and J lost 4; bases outside the gene matches: 11. Germline assignment: CDR1 SGHRS and CDR2 YFSETQ. CDR3 sequence: CASSRETSVGADTQYF. CDR3 sequence (DNA): TGCGCCAGCAGCAGGGAGACTAGCGTCGGGGCAGATACGCAGTATTTT.

The gene calls are TRBV12-3 or TRBV12-4 and TRBJ2-5; 7 nucleotides align to TRBD1. CDR3 length equals 15 residues. With 3 bases clipped from V and 5 bases from J, the junction kept 9 bases outside the gene matches. CDR3 DNA: TGTGCCAGCAGTTTTCGGGACAGCCCTTCGGAGACCCAGTACTTC. Its protein is CASSFRDSPSETQYF.

This clonotype was recorded many times. J is TRBJ2-3 and V is TRBV15; D unclear. From germline, CDR1 is LNHNV and CDR2 YYDKDF (reference sequence). This CDR3 spans 15 amino acids. V lost 2 bases, J lost 2 bases, and 11 bases lay in between. The CDR3 coding sequence is TGTGCCACCAGCAGACTTGGGTTTCTCACAGATACGCAGTATTTT. Translated: CATSRLGFLTDTQYF. Drawing the rest from reference TRBV15 and TRBJ2-3, the complete variable domain is DAMVIQNPRYQVTQFGKPVTLSCSQTLNHNVMYWYQQKSSQAPKLLFHYYDKDFNNEADTPDNFQSRRPNTSFCFLDIRSPGLGDTAMYLCATSRLGFLTDTQYFGPGTRLTVL.

This clonotype was counted many times. This chain uses TRBV20-1 with TRBJ2-3; a weak D match, TRBD1 (6 bases). V dropped 3 bases and J dropped 2 bases, with 18 bases sitting between them. Per germline, CDR1 DFQATT and CDR2 SNEGSKA (reference sequence). This CDR3 has 16 amino acids. DNA for the CDR3: TGCAGTGCTAGGGATCCGACAGGACCTTTCACAGATACGCAGTATTTT. This codes for CSARDPTGPFTDTQYF.

The chain couples TRBV2 to TRBJ2-7; D is uncertain. The germline gives CDR1 SNHLY, CDR2 FYNNEI. This CDR3 has 15 amino acids. With 3 bases removed from V and 3 bases from J, the gap between germline ends came to 15 bases. The CDR3 DNA reads as TGTGCCAGCAGTGAGATCCCCGGACGAAACTACGAGCAGTACTTC. Encoded protein: CASSEIPGRNYEQYF.

The rearrangement joins TRBV28 to TRBJ2-7; 9 nucleotides agree with TRBD2. With 5 bases clipped from V and 3 bases from J, the junction kept 14 bases outside the gene matches. The CDR3 sequence is 17 residues long. Germline assignment: CDR1 MDHEN and CDR2 SYDVKM. For the CDR3, the DNA is TGTGCCAGCAGTCTAGAACGTCGACTAGCGGACTTCTACGAGCAGTACTTC. This encodes CASSLERRLADFYEQYF. The whole variable domain, remainder taken from reference TRBV28 and TRBJ2-7, is DVKVTQSSRYLVKRTGEKVFLECVQDMDHENMFWYRQDPGLGLRLIYFSYDVKMKEKGDIPEGYSVSREKKERFSLILESASTNQTSMYLCASSLERRLADFYEQYFGPGTRLTVT.

This clonotype was counted at least ten times. The chain couples TRBV19 to TRBJ2-1, with 9 bases matching TRBD2. The CDR3 is 17 amino acids. J gave up 4 bases and V 5 bases, and 12 bases lay outside the gene matches. From germline, CDR1 is LNHDA and CDR2 SQIVND (reference sequence). The CDR3 protein is CASSGYSSGENYNEQFF. Here the CDR3 DNA reads TGTGCCAGTAGTGGGTATTCTAGCGGGGAAAATTACAATGAGCAGTTCTTC.

DNA for the CDR3: TGCGCCAGCAGCTCCGGGACAGTATCTAATGAAAAACTGTTTTTT. The encoded protein is CASSSGTVSNEKLFF. The rearrangement links TRBV5-1 to TRBJ1-4, with 7 bases identical to TRBD1. Looked up from germline, CDR1 is SGHRS and CDR2 is YFSETQ. J gave up 3 bases and V 3 bases, and 5 bases lay outside the gene matches. CDR3 length: 15 amino acids.

CDR3 amino acids: CASSSQTGTGDYSNQPQHF. The CDR3, as DNA: TGTGCCAGCAGTTCCCAAACCGGGACAGGGGACTATAGCAATCAGCCCCAGCATTTT. The chain joins TRBV6-2 or TRBV6-3 to TRBJ1-5, with 10 nucleotides matching TRBD1. Germline V CDR1 and CDR2: MNHEY, SVGEGT. This CDR3 comprises 19 residues. With V trimmed by 4 bases and J by 0 bases, 12 bases remained unmatched.

This clonotype was observed at least ten times. The chain carries TRBV12-3 or TRBV12-4 and TRBJ2-3, with TRBD2 as a possible D gene (5 bases). Trimming took 7 bases from V and 4 from J, leaving 15 bases between them. The CDR3 length is 14 residues. The CDR3 coding sequence is TGTGCCAGCACCCCCGCTAGCACGGCAGATACGCAGTATTTT. Translation gives CASTPASTADTQYF.

This clonotype occurred a few times. The chain combines TRBV2 with TRBJ1-4, with D hard to call. The germline V gene encodes CDR1 SNHLY and CDR2 FYNNEI. CDR3 length equals 17 residues. Between the trimmed V and J ends, which lost 0 bases and 0 bases, there was a span of 11 bases. CDR3 region: CASSEALPGATNEKLFF. The CDR3, as DNA: TGTGCCAGCAGTGAAGCGCTTCCGGGCGCAACTAATGAAAAACTGTTTTTT.

At least ten counts were recorded for this clonotype. The chain joins TRBV20-1 to TRBJ2-7, with D hard to call. Germline V gene data show CDR1 as DFQATT and CDR2 as SNEGSKA (reference sequence). The CDR3 loop spans 16 amino acids. Trimming took 1 base from V and 0 from J, leaving 16 bases between them. CDR3 nucleotide sequence: TGCAGTGCTAGAGCTACCCTAGTACAGAGCTCCTACGAGCAGTACTTC. Translation gives CSARATLVQSSYEQYF.

As for this clonotype: A read error is possible here, since a much larger clone lies one base away. The chain couples TRBV7-6 to TRBJ2-3; 7 bases agree with TRBD2. The CDR3 is made up of 16 amino acids. Germline loops: CDR1 SGHVS, CDR2 FNYEAQ. The CDR3: CASSYRDYQPGDTRYF. The DNA for the CDR3 is TGTGCCAGCAGCTACCGGGACTATCAACCTGGGGATACGCGGTATTTT.

This clonotype showed up many times. The chain uses TRBV13 and TRBJ2-7; D may be TRBD1 (6 bases). Germline lookup yields CDR1 PRHDT and CDR2 FYEKMQ (reference sequence). The V end was cut by 5 bases, the J end by 7 bases, with 18 bases between. The CDR3 runs to 14 residues. The CDR3 spells CASSRPGQTEEQYF. The CDR3 bases are TGTGCCAGCAGCCGACCCGGACAGACAGAGGAGCAGTACTTC.

The CDR3 reads CASSPEGLAEQYF. The CDR3 DNA follows: TGTGCCAGCTCACCCGAGGGACTAGCCGAGCAGTACTTC. This chain joins TRBV18 and TRBJ2-7; TRBD2 agrees at 9 bases. This CDR3 spans 13 amino acids. From germline, CDR1 is KGHSH and CDR2 LQKENI. J gave up 6 bases and V 3 bases, and 3 bases lay outside the gene matches.

Of note for this clonotype: A clone one base away is much larger, so this may be a read error. The chain employs TRBV5-1 and TRBJ2-3, with D hard to call. The CDR3 is 14 amino acids. Germline CDR1 and CDR2: SGHRS and YFSETQ. The V end lost 3 bases, the J end lost 2 bases, and 10 bases lay between the germline ends. The CDR3: CASSWTAATDTQYF. CDR3 coding DNA: TGCGCCAGCAGCTGGACGGCAGCCACAGATACGCAGTATTTT.

This clonotype has a single count. The junction departs from germline at one end; a sequencing error may be responsible. This chain connects TRBV7-9 to TRBJ2-7; D is perhaps TRBD1 (6 bases). This CDR3 has 13 residues. Germline V CDR1 and CDR2: SEHNR, FQNEAQ (reference sequence). Here the CDR3 reads CAGSPGHFYEQYF. CDR3 in DNA: TGTGCCGGCAGCCCGGGACATTTTTACGAGCAGTACTTC.

In its sample, this clonotype was seen many times. The chain links TRBV7-9 to TRBJ2-5, with 8 positions matching TRBD2. Germline trimming cut 2 bases from V and 2 bases from J; bases unmatched to any gene: 10. The CDR3 totals 17 residues. Germline V CDR1 and CDR2: SEHNR, FQNEAQ (reference sequence). The CDR3 DNA sequence: TGTGCCAGCAGCTTACCCCTGGCGGTAGCGGGACAAGAGACCCAGTACTTC. Amino acids: CASSLPLAVAGQETQYF. Based on the CDR3 plus reference TRBV7-9 and TRBJ2-5, the full variable domain is DTGVSQNPRHKITKRGQNVTFRCDPISEHNRLYWYRQTLGQGPEFLTYFQNEAQLEKSRLLSDRFSAERPKGSFSTLEIQRTEQGDSAMYLCASSLPLAVAGQETQYFGPGTRLLVL.

As concerns this clonotype: This may be a read error, as it is one base from a much larger clone. The genes are TRBV5-3 and TRBJ1-1, with 7 positions matching TRBD1. TRBV5-3 is designated an ORF whose function remains uncertain. The CDR3 is 15 amino acids. As DNA, the CDR3 is TGTGCCAGCAGCTTATCCGGGACAGTGAACACTGAAGTTTTCTTT. As protein: CASSLSGTVNTEVFF.

The chain couples TRBV7-9 to TRBJ2-7; tentative D call: TRBD2 (6 bases). The V end lost 7 bases, the J end lost 5 bases, and 12 bases lay between the germline ends. CDR1 SEHNR and CDR2 FQNEAQ come from the germline V gene (reference sequence). This CDR3 spans 12 amino acids. CDR3 nucleotide sequence: TGTGCCAGCAACTCCTGGGGGGACGAGCAGTACTTC. Amino acids: CASNSWGDEQYF.

This clonotype was recorded at least ten times. The chain is built from TRBV5-1 and TRBJ1-6; a weak D match, TRBD1 (5 bases). The V gene's germline CDR1 is SGHRS and CDR2 YFSETQ. This CDR3 has 14 amino acids. V lost 0 bases, J lost 9 bases, and 10 bases lay in between. The CDR3 sequence: CASSLGQGSSPLHF. Here the CDR3 DNA reads TGCGCCAGCAGCTTGGGTCAGGGCTCTTCACCCCTCCACTTT.

This clonotype showed up just a few times. The rearrangement uses TRBV7-9 and TRBJ2-7; 7 bases map to TRBD1. Germline CDR1 and CDR2: SEHNR and FQNEAQ (reference sequence). V shed 2 bases, J shed 1 base, and the junction held 2 bases outside the gene matches. The CDR3 length is 14 residues. The CDR3 is CASSLPGQSYEQYF. The CDR3 nucleotides are TGTGCCAGCAGCTTACCGGGACAGTCCTACGAGCAGTACTTC.

This clonotype appeared many times. The J gene is TRBJ2-3, the V gene TRBV9; 8 bases line up with TRBD2. CDR3 length: 17 residues. With V trimmed by 3 bases and J by 2 bases, 11 bases remained unmatched. Germline CDR1 and CDR2: SGDLS and YYNGEE. CDR3 DNA sequence: TGTGCCAGCAGCGCCCGTCAGCGGGAGCGTGACACAGATACGCAGTATTTT. Translating it yields CASSARQRERDTDTQYF.

Ten or more counts support this clonotype. This chain uses TRBV4-3 with TRBJ2-1; D is uncertain. CDR3 size: 16 residues. Trimming removed 0 bases at V and 1 base at J, with 10 bases between. CDR1 and CDR2 from the germline V gene are LGHNA and YSLEER. CDR3 sequence (DNA): TGCGCCAGCAGCCAAGATCGCGTCCCGTCCTACAATGAGCAGTTCTTC. The encoded protein is CASSQDRVPSYNEQFF.